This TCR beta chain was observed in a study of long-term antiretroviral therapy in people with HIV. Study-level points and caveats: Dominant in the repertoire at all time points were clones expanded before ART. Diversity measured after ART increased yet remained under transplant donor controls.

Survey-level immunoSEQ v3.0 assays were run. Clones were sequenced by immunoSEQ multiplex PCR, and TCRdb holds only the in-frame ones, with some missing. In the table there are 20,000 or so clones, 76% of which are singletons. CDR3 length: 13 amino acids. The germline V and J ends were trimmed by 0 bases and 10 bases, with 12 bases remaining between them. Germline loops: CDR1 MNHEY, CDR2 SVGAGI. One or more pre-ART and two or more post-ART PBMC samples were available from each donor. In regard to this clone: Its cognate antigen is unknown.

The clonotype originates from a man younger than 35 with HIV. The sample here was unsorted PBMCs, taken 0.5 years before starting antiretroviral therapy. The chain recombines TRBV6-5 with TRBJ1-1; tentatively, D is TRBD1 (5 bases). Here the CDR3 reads CASSYSTTVPAFF. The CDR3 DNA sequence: TGTGCCAGCAGTTACTCGACGACAGTTCCAGCTTTCTTT.